The 25 T cell receptor beta chains below come from one sample, sequenced in a study of early T cells in non-severe SARS-CoV-2 infection (dated by TCRdb to the early 2020s). Library preparation employed 5' RACE. The instrument was a NextSeq 500. The public reads were quality trimmed at Q25 with fastp and then assembled into clones with MiXCR by TCRdb, keeping productive beta chains. Every entry covers one CDR3 protein and lists the most common genes and DNA from its rows. The sample table lists tens of thousands of distinct CDR3 sequences, over 10% of them with a count of one. Roughly 2.6% of the sample goes to the ten largest clones. Input material: whole blood. The origin of the receptors is an adult who was a healthcare worker with PCR-confirmed SARS-CoV-2 infection or an uninfected control (not recorded which).

This clonotype was picked up a small number of times. V gene TRBV21-1 combines with J gene TRBJ2-1; TRBD1, the table's D call, was not compared with the DNA. TRBV21-1 is labeled a pseudogene. The length of the CDR3 is 16 residues. This chain's CDR3 is CASSKGGGRAYNEQFF. In DNA, the CDR3 is TGTGCCAGCAGCAAAGGAGGCGGGCGTGCCTACAATGAGCAGTTCTTC.

This clonotype turned up a few times. This rearrangement joins TRBV11-2 to TRBJ2-2, with TRBD1 identical over 9 bases. J gave up 3 bases and V 4 bases, and 6 bases lay outside the gene matches. CDR1 and CDR2 from the germline V gene are SGHAT and FQNNGV. CDR3 length: 16 residues. The CDR3 here is CASSSGDRVYTGELFF. Here the CDR3 DNA reads TGTGCCAGCAGCTCCGGGGACAGGGTTTACACCGGGGAGCTGTTTTTT.

This clonotype was seen many times. The CDR3 region is CASSFSRGSSYNEQFF. As DNA, the CDR3 is TGTGCCAGCAGTTTCTCGCGGGGGAGCTCCTACAATGAGCAGTTCTTC. V is TRBV28 and J is TRBJ2-1, with 7 bases matching TRBD2. Germline lookup yields CDR1 MDHEN and CDR2 SYDVKM. With V trimmed by 3 bases and J by 0 bases, 5 bases remained unmatched. The CDR3 is made up of 16 amino acids.

This clonotype was picked up a small number of times. V gene TRBV18 combines with J gene TRBJ2-7; no clear D gene. Germline V CDR1 and CDR2: KGHSH, LQKENI. Trimming took 6 bases from V and 3 from J, leaving 6 bases between them. There are 11 residues in the CDR3. CDR3 coding DNA: TGTGCCAGCTCCCTATACTACGAGCAGTACTTC. Protein sequence: CASSLYYEQYF.

The chain carries TRBV9 and TRBJ2-2; 10 bases fit TRBD2. CDR1 is SGDLS and CDR2 is YYNGEE in the germline V gene. The CDR3 length is 19 residues. Unmatched junction bases numbered 20, after V lost 4 bases and J lost 8 bases. CDR3 sequence: CASSLTSWVLAGVAGELFF. The CDR3 coding sequence is TGTGCCAGCAGCTTAACTAGTTGGGTTCTAGCGGGAGTCGCTGGGGAGCTGTTTTTT.

This clonotype was recorded many times. The chain employs TRBV10-2 and TRBJ2-1, with 14 bases aligning to TRBD2. This CDR3 is built from 15 residues. CDR1 is WSHSY, CDR2 SAAADI, per germline. The J segment lost 7 bases and the V segment lost 4 bases, leaving 3 bases of the junction unmatched. CDR3 DNA sequence: TGCGCCAGCAGTGTGACTAGCGGGGGGGCTAATGAGCAGTTCTTC. Protein sequence: CASSVTSGGANEQFF.

Worth noting for this clonotype: A much larger clone sits a single nucleotide away, making a read error possible. The V and J genes are TRBV7-9 and TRBJ2-1, with D uncertain. Germline V gene sequence: CDR1 SEHNR, CDR2 FQNEAQ (reference sequence). This CDR3 contains 15 residues. This CDR3 reads CANSPRALKTYEQFF. Here the CDR3 DNA reads TGTGCCAACAGCCCCAGAGCCCTCAAAACGTATGAGCAGTTCTTC.

In this sample, this clonotype turned up many times. V is TRBV7-9 and J is TRBJ1-2; D is undetermined. Germline V lookup: CDR1 SEHNR, CDR2 FQNEAQ (reference sequence). This CDR3 region has 12 residues. Trimming stripped 4 bases from V and 5 bases from J, with 8 bases between. CDR3 region: CASSSAPYGYTF. CDR3 nucleotide sequence: TGTGCCAGCAGCTCCGCGCCGTATGGCTACACCTTC.

This clonotype was seen only a few times. This chain joins TRBV20-1 and TRBJ2-3, with 9 positions matching TRBD2. The junction had 7 bases not matched to a gene; V was cut back by 3 bases and J by 3 bases. The CDR3 has 15 amino acids. Germline V lookup: CDR1 DFQATT, CDR2 SNEGSKA (reference sequence). DNA for the CDR3: TGCAGTGCTAGTCGGTCTAGCGGGAAAACAGATACGCAGTATTTT. This sequence encodes CSASRSSGKTDTQYF.

This clonotype was counted ten times or more. The chain recombines TRBV28 with TRBJ2-7; perhaps D is TRBD1 or TRBD2 (5 bases each). The V gene's germline CDR1 is MDHEN and CDR2 SYDVKM. The CDR3 contains 16 residues. The V gene lost 4 bases and the J gene lost 0 bases, with 16 bases spanning the gap. CDR3 amino acids: CASSWRGRQSSYEQYF. The CDR3 DNA is TGTGCCAGCAGTTGGCGAGGGAGACAGAGCTCCTACGAGCAGTACTTC.

There are a few counts of this clonotype. The rearrangement joins TRBV11-2 to TRBJ2-1; 11 bases match TRBD2. From germline, CDR1 is SGHAT and CDR2 FQNNGV. The CDR3 totals 15 residues. V was pared by 4 bases and J by 3 bases, with 2 bases of the junction left unmatched. Here the CDR3 DNA reads TGTGCCAGCAGCTCGGGACTAGCGGACTACAATGAGCAGTTCTTC. Its translation is CASSSGLADYNEQFF. The full variable domain, with the rest looked up from reference TRBV11-2 and TRBJ2-1, is EAGVAQSPRYKIIEKRQSVAFWCNPISGHATLYWYQQILGQGPKLLIQFQNNGVVDDSQLPKDRFSAERLKGVDSTLKIQPAKLEDSAVYLCASSSGLADYNEQFFGPGTRLTVL.

This clonotype was observed many times. V gene TRBV15 combines with J gene TRBJ1-5; D is unclear. Germline V CDR1 and CDR2: LNHNV, YYDKDF (reference sequence). The CDR3 runs 15 residues. V was cut by 1 base and J by 0 bases, with 7 bases left in between. CDR3 in DNA: TGTGCCACCAGCAGAGGGGAGGGTAGCAATCAGCCCCAGCATTTT. This translates into CATSRGEGSNQPQHF.

This clonotype was recorded many times. V gene TRBV10-3 combines with J gene TRBJ2-1; unclear D gene. The germline V and J ends were trimmed by 6 bases and 8 bases, with 14 bases remaining between them. Germline CDR1 is ENHRY and CDR2 is SYGVKD. The CDR3 totals 13 residues. The CDR3 sequence: CAISLGPGDEQFF. The CDR3 nucleotides read TGTGCCATCAGCCTGGGCCCCGGAGATGAGCAGTTCTTC.

This clonotype appeared many times. The chain has TRBV6-6 and TRBJ2-1, with D possibly matching TRBD1 (6 bases). The germline V and J ends were trimmed by 6 bases and 5 bases, with 17 bases remaining between them. Germline CDR1 MNHNY, CDR2 SVGAGI (reference sequence). The CDR3 has 15 amino acids. CDR3: CASRPDRTRHNEQFF. Here the CDR3 DNA reads TGTGCCAGCAGGCCTGACAGGACAAGGCACAATGAGCAGTTCTTC.

There are many counts of this clonotype. The chain joins TRBV3-1 to TRBJ1-2; 7 bases fit TRBD1. Germline CDR1 LGHDT, CDR2 YNNKEL (reference sequence). The J segment lost 5 bases and the V segment lost 0 bases, leaving 6 bases of the junction unmatched. CDR3 size: 15 residues. CDR3 loop: CASSQERQGWYGYTF. The CDR3 DNA reads as TGTGCCAGCAGCCAAGAACGACAGGGTTGGTATGGCTACACCTTC.

This clonotype came up many times. The genes are TRBV20-1 and TRBJ1-5; the match to TRBD1 covers 9 bases. The CDR3 length is 17 residues. Trimming cost V 2 bases and J 3 bases; bases outside gene matches: 11. Germline V gene sequence: CDR1 DFQATT, CDR2 SNEGSKA (reference sequence). CDR3 sequence: CSARLDRGSGYNQPQHF. The CDR3 DNA reads TGCAGTGCTAGACTGGACAGGGGATCGGGGTACAATCAGCCCCAGCATTTT.

The chain is built from TRBV28 and TRBJ2-2; D remains ambiguous. The germline V and J ends were trimmed by 5 bases and 3 bases, with 19 bases remaining between them. CDR1 and CDR2 (germline): MDHEN, SYDVKM. The CDR3 length is 17 residues. DNA of the CDR3: TGTGCCAGCAGTCCCATACTCGTGGAGTATGACACCGGGGAGCTGTTTTTT. Protein product: CASSPILVEYDTGELFF.

The genes are TRBV5-4 and TRBJ2-2; D unresolved. V lost 4 bases, J lost 0 bases, and 16 bases lay in between. Germline CDR1 SGHNT, CDR2 YYREEE (reference sequence). This CDR3 is built from 17 residues. Here the CDR3 reads CASSPSLVRANTGELFF. Written as DNA, the CDR3 is TGTGCCAGCAGCCCGTCCCTAGTGCGCGCGAACACCGGGGAGCTGTTTTTT.

The table lists this clonotype with a few counts. This rearrangement joins TRBV3-1 to TRBJ2-5, with D tentatively TRBD2 (5 bases). Germline CDR1 reads LGHDT; CDR2 reads YNNKEL (reference sequence). V gave up 4 bases and J gave up 0 bases, with 9 bases separating them. This CDR3 spans 14 amino acids. CDR3 sequence: CASSLSGNQETQYF. CDR3 bases: TGTGCCAGCAGCCTTTCGGGGAACCAAGAGACCCAGTACTTC.

This clonotype has ten or more counts. The V gene is TRBV4-2, the J gene TRBJ2-7; TRBD2 matches at 7 bases. The CDR3 covers 15 residues. V shed 1 base and J 7 bases; nucleotides not matched to a gene: 10. Looked up from germline, CDR1 is LGHNA and CDR2 is YNFKEQ. CDR3 loop: CASSQVAGVLREQYF. The CDR3 DNA is TGTGCCAGCAGCCAAGTGGCGGGAGTGTTGCGGGAGCAGTACTTC.

This chain connects TRBV5-6 to TRBJ2-7, with 8 bases lining up with TRBD1. Germline CDR1 reads SGHDT; CDR2 reads YYEEEE. The CDR3 contains 15 residues. J was trimmed by 2 bases and V by 1 base; bases with no gene match: 5. The CDR3 DNA reads TGTGCCAGCAGCTTGAGACAGGGGAGTACCTACGAGCAGTACTTC. Translated, it gives CASSLRQGSTYEQYF.

The J gene is TRBJ1-1, the V gene TRBV5-1; D perhaps matches TRBD1 (6 bases). Germline assignment: CDR1 SGHRS and CDR2 YFSETQ. This CDR3 has 15 residues. Trimming cost V 6 bases and J 3 bases, with 18 bases left between them. CDR3 amino acids: CASTRAGGLDTEAFF. The CDR3 DNA reads as TGCGCCAGCACCCGCGCGGGGGGGCTTGACACTGAAGCTTTCTTT.

This clonotype appeared many times. V gene TRBV7-3 combines with J gene TRBJ2-5; 11 bases agree with TRBD2. This CDR3 has 17 amino acids. Looked up from germline, CDR1 is SGHTA and CDR2 is FQGTGA. Unmatched junction bases numbered 5, after V lost 0 bases and J lost 2 bases. CDR3 sequence (DNA): TGTGCCAGCAGCTTAACGCCGTGGACTAGCGGGCAAGAGACCCAGTACTTC. It specifies CASSLTPWTSGQETQYF.

This clonotype was counted a few times. The chain recombines TRBV29-1 with TRBJ1-1; no reliable D call. Germline V gene sequence: CDR1 SQVTM, CDR2 ANQGSEA. The CDR3 totals 10 residues. Trimming shortened V by 5 bases and J by 6 bases, and 7 bases separated the two germline ends. The CDR3 nucleotides are TGCAGCGTTTCGGTGGCTGAAGCTTTCTTT. It translates to CSVSVAEAFF.

Regarding this clonotype: Being one base from a much bigger clone, this may be a read error. The rearrangement links TRBV5-5 to TRBJ2-7, with D possibly matching TRBD2 (6 bases). Germline values: CDR1 SGHKS, CDR2 YYEKEE (reference sequence). The CDR3 runs to 15 residues. With 0 bases removed from V and 6 bases from J, the gap between germline ends came to 16 bases. CDR3 sequence reads: CASSLAPQEGCEQYF. In nucleotides, the CDR3 is TGTGCCAGCAGCTTGGCCCCCCAGGAGGGGTGCGAGCAGTACTTC.